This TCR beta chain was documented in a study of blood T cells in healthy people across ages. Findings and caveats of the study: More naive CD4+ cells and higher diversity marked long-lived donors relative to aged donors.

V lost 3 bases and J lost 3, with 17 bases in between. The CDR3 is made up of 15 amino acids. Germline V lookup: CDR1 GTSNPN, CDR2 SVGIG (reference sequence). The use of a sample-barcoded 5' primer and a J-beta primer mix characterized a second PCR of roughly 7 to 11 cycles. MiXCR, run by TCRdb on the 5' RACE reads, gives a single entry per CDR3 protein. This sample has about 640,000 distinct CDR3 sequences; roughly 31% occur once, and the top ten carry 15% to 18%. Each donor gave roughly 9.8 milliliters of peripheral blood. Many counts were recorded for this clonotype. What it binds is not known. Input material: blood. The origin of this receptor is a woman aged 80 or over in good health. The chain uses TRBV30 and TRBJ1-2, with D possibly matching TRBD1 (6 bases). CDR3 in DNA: TGTGCCTGGAGGACAGGCCAAGGAGGGTACTATGGCTACACCTTC. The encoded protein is CAWRTGQGGYYGYTF.